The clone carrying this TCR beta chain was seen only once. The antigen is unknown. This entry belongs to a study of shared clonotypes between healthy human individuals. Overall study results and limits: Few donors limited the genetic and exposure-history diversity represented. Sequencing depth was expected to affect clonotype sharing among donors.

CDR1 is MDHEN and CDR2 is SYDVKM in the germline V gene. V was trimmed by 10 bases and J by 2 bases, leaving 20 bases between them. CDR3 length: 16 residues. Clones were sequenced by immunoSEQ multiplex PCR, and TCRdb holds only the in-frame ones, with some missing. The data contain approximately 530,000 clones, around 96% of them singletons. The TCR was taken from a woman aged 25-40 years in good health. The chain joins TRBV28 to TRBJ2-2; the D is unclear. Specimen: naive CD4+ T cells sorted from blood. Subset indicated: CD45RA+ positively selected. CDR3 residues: CATTRRPWANTGELFF. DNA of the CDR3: TGTGCCACCACACGTAGGCCCTGGGCCAACACCGGGGAGCTGTTTTTT. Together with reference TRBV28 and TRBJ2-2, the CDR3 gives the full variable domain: DVKVTQSSRYLVKRTGEKVFLECVQDMDHENMFWYRQDPGLGLRLIYFSYDVKMKEKGDIPEGYSVSREKKERFSLILESASTNQTSMYLCATTRRPWANTGELFFGEGSRLTVL.